This is a list of T cell receptor beta chains from one sample in a study of T cell clonotyping in hematopoietic cell transplantation. Measured with immunoSEQ multiplex PCR; TCRdb has only the in-frame clones, and not every one. The repertoire holds some 17,000 clones, with roughly 90% as singletons. The sample was peripheral blood mononuclear cells. The receptors were gathered from a man in his fifties in good health. Some clones in this sample may be carry-over from other donors' samples. Each CDR3 is given with its conserved first and last residue. A D gene is named only where the DNA matches it firmly. Clone size is not always given. Where it is, it says once, few, many or a class for expanded clones.

TRBJ1-2 | TRBD1 | - | TRBV29-1 | CSVPGQGLPNYGYTF | TGCAGCGTTCCAGGACAGGGATTACCTAACTATGGCTACACCTTC
TRBJ1-5 | - | - | TRBV29-1 | CSVGVPQHF | TGCAGCGTTGGGGTGCCCCAGCATTTT
TRBJ1-5 | - | - | TRBV29-1 | CSAGQSNQPQHF | TGCAGCGCAGGACAGAGCAATCAGCCCCAGCATTTT
TRBJ2-5 | TRBD2 | - | TRBV2 | CASSGAGIPQNF | TGTGCCAGCAGTGGAGCGGGGATACCCCAAAACTTC
TRBJ2-7 | TRBD1 | - | TRBV19 | CASSIGTGGAYEQYF | TGTGCCAGTAGTATAGGGACAGGGGGCGCATACGAGCAGTACTTC
TRBJ2-7 | - | - | TRBV27 | CASSFSRGPYEQYF | TGTGCCAGCAGTTTCAGCAGGGGCCCCTACGAGCAGTACTTC
TRBJ1-6 | - | - | TRBV9 | CASSVGATGLGDSPLHF | TGTGCCAGCAGCGTAGGGGCTACAGGGTTGGGGGATTCACCCCTCCACTTT
TRBJ2-7 | - | once | TRBV6-1 | CASSERAFSSYEQYF | TGTGCCAGCAGTGAACGGGCCTTTTCCTCGTACGAGCAGTACTTC
TRBJ2-7 | TRBD1 | once | TRBV2 | CASSDRDSLTYEQYF | TGTGCCAGCAGCGACCGGGACAGCTTAACCTACGAGCAGTACTTC
TRBJ1-2 | - | - | TRBV29-1 | CSVEDDSFLGREGTSNYGYTF | TGCAGCGTTGAAGATGATTCTTTTTTGGGCAGGGAGGGGACCAGTAACTATGGCTACACCTTC
TRBJ2-5 | TRBD2 | - | TRBV30 | CAWRPAGGQQETQYF | TGTGCCTGGAGGCCAGCGGGGGGACAACAAGAGACCCAGTACTTC
TRBJ1-2 | - | - | TRBV2 | CASFVDYGYTF | TGTGCCAGCTTCGTGGACTATGGCTACACCTTC
TRBJ2-1 | TRBD2 | - | TRBV9 | CASSVGVAGGHSNEQFF | TGTGCCAGCAGCGTGGGGGTAGCGGGGGGGCATAGCAATGAGCAGTTCTTC
TRBJ2-2 | TRBD1 | - | TRBV29-1 | CSVRQGIDTGELFF | TGCAGCGTGAGACAGGGGATCGACACCGGGGAGCTGTTTTTT
TRBJ1-3 | - | - | TRBV9 | CASSGLQGSGNTIYF | TGTGCCAGCAGCGGTCTACAGGGTTCTGGAAACACCATATATTTT
TRBJ1-2 | - | few | TRBV2 | CASRDNNYGYTF | TGTGCCAGCAGGGACAATAACTATGGCTACACCTTC
TRBJ2-7 | TRBD1 | - | TRBV28 | CASSFRDSTYEQYF | TGTGCCAGCAGTTTCCGGGACAGTACCTACGAGCAGTACTTC
TRBJ1-2 | - | - | TRBV6-1 | CASSGYTGVTSEYGYTF | TGTGCCAGCAGTGGATATACAGGAGTTACTTCCGAGTATGGCTACACCTTC
TRBJ1-5 | - | - | TRBV28 | CASSYRHNQPQHF | TGTGCCAGCAGTTACAGGCACAATCAGCCCCAGCATTTT
TRBJ2-7 | - | - | TRBV28 | CASSPGTPYEQYF | TGTGCCAGCAGTCCCGGGACACCCTACGAGCAGTACTTC
TRBJ2-6 | - | - | TRBV14 | CASSQGRWSVANVLTF | TGTGCCAGCAGCCAAGGCAGGTGGTCTGTGGCCAACGTCCTGACTTTC
TRBJ1-3 | - | - | TRBV5-1 | CASSEGTYSGNTIYF | TGCGCCAGCAGCGAGGGGACATACTCTGGAAACACCATATATTTT
TRBJ1-1 | - | - | TRBV5-6 | CASSLFVGGTEAFF | TGTGCCAGCAGCTTGTTTGTAGGGGGCACTGAAGCTTTCTTT